This T cell receptor beta chain came from a study of CD8 T cells in ankylosing spondylitis. Regarding the study as a whole: Reactive arthritis synovial fluid and blood previously showed some of these motif variants. Characteristic of ankylosing spondylitis blood, it appeared, was a TCR beta motif comprising several highly homologous variants.

Trimming cost V 1 base and J 5 bases, with 14 bases left between them. The CDR3 sequence is 15 residues long. A single record per CDR3 protein comes from TCRdb applying MiXCR to the 5' RACE reads. The table lists roughly 440,000 distinct CDR3 sequences, roughly a sixth of them singletons, with approximately 1% in the top ten. This clonotype was recorded at least ten times. Its antigen is as yet unknown. This TCR derives from a male donor with ankylosing spondylitis. Sequenced: blood, either unsorted or a sorted T cell fraction (not recorded which). The chain joins TRBV12-3 or TRBV12-4 to TRBJ2-5, with D hard to call. The CDR3 spells CASSLDLVQSETQYF. The CDR3 DNA follows: TGTGCCAGCAGTTTAGATCTGGTACAATCGGAGACCCAGTACTTC.